This record covers a single T cell receptor (beta chain). Its antigen is undetermined. The record originates from a study of regulatory and conventional T cells in RAG deficiency. Study summary: CID or atypical SCID patients with hypomorphic RAG mutations often have autoimmunity. Overall study results and limits: Shannon entropy fell and Simpson indices rose in RAG-deficient patients.

TCRdb's table, derived via immunoSEQ multiplex PCR, lists solely in-frame clones and lacks some. The profile shows over a thousand clones, roughly 79% of them singletons. Genomic DNA came from blood conventional CD4+ T cells gated CD25-low CD127-high. The specimen sequenced was CD4+ effector T cells sorted from blood. This receptor was taken from a human donor with RAG deficiency presenting as severe combined immunodeficiency.

CDR3 in DNA: TGTGCCACCAGCAGAGTAGGCCCAGGGGTGCGTGGCTACACCTTC. Translated: CATSRVGPGVRGYTF. The J gene is TRBJ1-2, the V gene TRBV15, with D tentatively TRBD1 (6 bases). The CDR3 is 15 residues long. The germline CDR1 and CDR2 sequences are LNHNV and YYDKDF (reference sequence). Between the trimmed V and J ends, which lost 1 base and 7 bases, there was a span of 16 bases.